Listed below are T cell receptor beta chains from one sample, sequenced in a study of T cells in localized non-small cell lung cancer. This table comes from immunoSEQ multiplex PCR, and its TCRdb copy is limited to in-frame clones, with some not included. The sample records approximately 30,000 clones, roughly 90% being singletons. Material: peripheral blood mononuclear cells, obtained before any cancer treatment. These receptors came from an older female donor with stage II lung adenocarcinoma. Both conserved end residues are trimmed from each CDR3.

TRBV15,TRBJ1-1,ATSRDRGAEAF
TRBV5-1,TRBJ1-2,ASSLALKDYGYT
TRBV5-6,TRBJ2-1,ASSLERGGLSEQF
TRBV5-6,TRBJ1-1,ASSLAPGTNTEAF
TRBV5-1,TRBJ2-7,ASSLVQPGLGGEQY
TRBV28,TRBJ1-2,ASSLGAGGGGYT
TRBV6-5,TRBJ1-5,ASGLNQPQH
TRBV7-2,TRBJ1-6,ASSLGVSPLH
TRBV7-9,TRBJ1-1,ASSFQGLAEAF
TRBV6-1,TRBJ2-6,ASIQRGANVLT
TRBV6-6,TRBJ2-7,ASSKGPDRYEQY
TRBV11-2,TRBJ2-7,ASSLGLSTKQY
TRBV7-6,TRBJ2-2,ASSHWKGELF
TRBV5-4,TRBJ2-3,ASSLAGGGRNTQY
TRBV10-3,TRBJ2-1,AIKAGPPGDEQF
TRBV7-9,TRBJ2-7,ASSLDWDEQY
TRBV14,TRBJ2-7,ASSLQSLWRVSYEQY
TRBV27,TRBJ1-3,ASRLAGAGNTIY
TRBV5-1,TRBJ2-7,ASSLVPGTGDTYEQY
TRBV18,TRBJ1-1,ASSPGQGNTEAF
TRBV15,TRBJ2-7,ATSDRYEQY
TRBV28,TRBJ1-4,ASSRGPSGEKLF
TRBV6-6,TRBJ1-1,ASSFGENTEAF
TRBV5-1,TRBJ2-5,ASSVRQGEETQY
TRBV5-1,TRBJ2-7,ASSLSGSASYEQY
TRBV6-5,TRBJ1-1,ASSYSTGLNTEAF
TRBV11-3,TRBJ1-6,ASSFDINSPLH
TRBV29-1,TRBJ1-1,SVANRGEAF
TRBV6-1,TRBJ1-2,ASSVWTGRGYT